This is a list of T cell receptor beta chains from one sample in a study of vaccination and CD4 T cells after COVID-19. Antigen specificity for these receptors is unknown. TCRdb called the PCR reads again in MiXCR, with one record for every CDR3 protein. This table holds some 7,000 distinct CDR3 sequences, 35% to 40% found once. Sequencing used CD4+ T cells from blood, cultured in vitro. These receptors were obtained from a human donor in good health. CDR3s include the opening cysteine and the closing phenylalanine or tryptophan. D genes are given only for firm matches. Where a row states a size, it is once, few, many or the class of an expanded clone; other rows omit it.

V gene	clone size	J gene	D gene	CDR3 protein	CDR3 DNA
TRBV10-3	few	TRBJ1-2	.	CAISEVTPQVGYTF	TGTGCCATCAGTGAGGTTACTCCGCAGGTTGGCTACACCTTC
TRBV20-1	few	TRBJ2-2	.	CSARETGNTGELFF	TGCAGTGCTAGGGAAACGGGGAACACCGGGGAGCTGTTTTTT
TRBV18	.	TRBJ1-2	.	CASSPRGDGDYGYTF	TGTGCCAGCTCACCACGAGGAGATGGGGACTATGGCTACACCTTC
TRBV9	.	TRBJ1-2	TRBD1	CASSAQGNYGYTF	TGTGCCAGCAGCGCACAGGGGAACTATGGCTACACCTTC
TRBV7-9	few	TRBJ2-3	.	CASSLEEAGSRNTQYF	TGTGCCAGCAGCTTAGAGGAGGCGGGGTCGCGAAATACGCAGTATTTT
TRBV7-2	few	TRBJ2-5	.	CASSSRTWQETQYF	TGTGCCAGCAGCTCCCGGACCTGGCAGGAGACCCAGTACTTC
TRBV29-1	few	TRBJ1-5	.	CSVELGETQPQHF	TGCAGCGTTGAACTGGGGGAGACTCAGCCCCAGCATTTT
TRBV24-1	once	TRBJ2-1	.	CATSIGGAEQFF	TGTGCCACCTCTATTGGCGGGGCTGAGCAGTTCTTC
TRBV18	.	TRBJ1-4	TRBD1	CASSLNTGGSEEKLFF	TGTGCCAGCTCTCTCAATACAGGGGGCTCAGAGGAAAAACTGTTTTTT
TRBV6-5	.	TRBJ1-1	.	CASNYSNNPHRPTEAFF	TGTGCCAGCAATTACTCCAACAACCCTCACAGGCCCACTGAAGCTTTCTTT
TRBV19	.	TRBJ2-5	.	CASSIDPVSETQYF	TGTGCCAGTAGTATAGATCCAGTGTCGGAGACCCAGTACTTC
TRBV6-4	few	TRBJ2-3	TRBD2	CASSEAGGTDTQYF	TGTGCCAGCAGTGAAGCGGGGGGCACAGATACGCAGTATTTT
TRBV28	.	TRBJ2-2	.	CASSFERVNTGELFF	TGTGCCAGCAGTTTCGAGCGGGTGAACACCGGGGAGCTGTTTTTT
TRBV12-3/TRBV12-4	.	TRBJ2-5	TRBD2	CASSLGVLAGKETQYF	TGTGCCAGCAGTTTGGGTGTGCTAGCGGGGAAGGAGACCCAGTACTTC
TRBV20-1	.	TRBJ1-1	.	CSASGGGRKTEAFF	TGCAGTGCTAGTGGGGGGGGGAGGAAGACTGAAGCTTTCTTT
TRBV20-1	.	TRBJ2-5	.	CSAPQGLSETQYF	TGCAGTGCTCCCCAGGGGCTTTCAGAGACCCAGTACTTC
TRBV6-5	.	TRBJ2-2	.	CASSYKSGQGPGELFF	TGTGCCAGCAGTTACAAATCGGGGCAGGGGCCCGGGGAGCTGTTTTTT
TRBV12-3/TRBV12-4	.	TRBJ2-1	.	CASSFRSGYPYNEQFF	TGTGCCAGCAGTTTTCGCTCAGGGTACCCCTACAATGAGCAGTTCTTC
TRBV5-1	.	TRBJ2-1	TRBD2	CASSPLTSGGNNEQFF	TGCGCCAGCAGCCCCCTAACTAGCGGGGGCAACAATGAGCAGTTCTTC
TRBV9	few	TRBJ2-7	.	CASSPSGAPYEQYF	TGTGCCAGCAGCCCCTCCGGGGCGCCCTACGAGCAGTACTTC
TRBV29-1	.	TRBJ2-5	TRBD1	CSVAGDRDEETQYF	TGCAGCGTTGCGGGGGACAGGGACGAAGAGACCCAGTACTTC